This T cell receptor (beta chain) was recovered during a study of cytomegalovirus exposure and HLA in healthy donors. The study's findings and limits: Sequence variants that were highly shared formed a cluster that was likely a sequencing artifact.

With respect to this clone: Its antigen is still unknown.

Donors counted as nominally healthy when sampled, yet unrecorded immune exposures were likely. CMV serostatus data were not documented for this donor. A multiplex PCR was run with 60 Vbeta primers and 13 Jbeta primers. The method was immunoSEQ multiplex PCR; TCRdb's version includes in-frame clones alone and lacks a portion of them. The repertoire includes roughly 120,000 clones, under 85% of them detected once, and less than 4% sits in the top ten. The CDR3 has 14 amino acids. Germline loops: CDR1 ENHRY, CDR2 SYGVKD. Trimming left V 6 bases short and J 1 base short, with 12 bases between. Input material: PBMCs. This receptor was obtained from a human donor in good health. The gene calls are TRBV10-3 and TRBJ1-1; D uncertain. Here the CDR3 DNA reads TGTGCCATCAGGGAGAGAGGGAGGAACACTGAAGCTTTCTTT. This sequence encodes CAIRERGRNTEAFF.